This T cell receptor beta chain came from a study of human T cells and chemical hapten exposure. At the level of the study: The study patch tested 0.01% DPC on the upper back and read results at 6 days.

One entry per CDR3 protein, called by TCRdb with MiXCR from the RACE reads. This table holds tens of thousands of distinct CDR3 sequences, around 9.3% found once. Ten or more counts support this clonotype. Time point specified: patch test 2, 6 weeks after DPC sensitization. Specified treatment: therapeutic diphenylcyclopropenone sensitization with weekly scalp DPC. CDR1 is SGHRS and CDR2 is YFSETQ in the germline V gene. The CDR3 runs 16 residues. After removal of 4 bases from V and 8 bases from J, the junction contained 13 bases not matched to a gene. V gene TRBV5-1 combines with J gene TRBJ2-1; 9 nucleotides align to TRBD2. The clonotype was recovered from a woman in her fifties or sixties with alopecia areata. Some clones in this sample may be carry-over from other donors' samples. Material: whole blood, obtained in connection with sensitization to the hapten diphenylcyclopropenone (DPC). CDR3 bases: TGCGCCAGCAGCATCGGTCCGGGACTAGCCGATGATGAGCAGTTCTTC. Its translation is CASSIGPGLADDEQFF.